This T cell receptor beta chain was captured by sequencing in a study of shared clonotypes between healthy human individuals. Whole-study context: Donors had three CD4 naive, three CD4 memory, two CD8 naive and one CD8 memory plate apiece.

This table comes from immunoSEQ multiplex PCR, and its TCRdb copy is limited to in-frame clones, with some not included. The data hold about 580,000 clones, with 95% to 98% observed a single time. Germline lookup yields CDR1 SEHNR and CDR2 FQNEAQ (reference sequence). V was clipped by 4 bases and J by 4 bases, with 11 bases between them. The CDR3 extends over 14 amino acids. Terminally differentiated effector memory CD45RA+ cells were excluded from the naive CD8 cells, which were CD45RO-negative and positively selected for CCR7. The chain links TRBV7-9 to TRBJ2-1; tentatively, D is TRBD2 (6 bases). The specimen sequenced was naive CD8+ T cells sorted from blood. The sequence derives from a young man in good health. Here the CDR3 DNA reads TGTGCCAGCAGCTATAGCGGAAAGTACAATGAGCAGTTCTTC. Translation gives CASSYSGKYNEQFF.